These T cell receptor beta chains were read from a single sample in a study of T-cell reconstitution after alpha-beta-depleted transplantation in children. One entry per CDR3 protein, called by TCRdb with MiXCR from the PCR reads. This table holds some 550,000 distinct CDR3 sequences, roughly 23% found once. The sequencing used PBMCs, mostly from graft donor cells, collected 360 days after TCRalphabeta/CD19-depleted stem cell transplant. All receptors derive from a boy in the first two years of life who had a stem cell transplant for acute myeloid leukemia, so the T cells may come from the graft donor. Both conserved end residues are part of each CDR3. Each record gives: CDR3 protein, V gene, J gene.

CSVEIPPEQYF	TRBV29-1	TRBJ2-7
CATSGLFASYNEQFF	TRBV24-1	TRBJ2-1
CSAPNPGTVSYEQYF	TRBV20-1	TRBJ2-7
CASRAPRTTNTEAFF	TRBV12-3/TRBV12-4	TRBJ1-1
CASSYLNSNQPQHF	TRBV6-5	TRBJ1-5
CASALWGTGVQPQHF	TRBV6-2/TRBV6-3	TRBJ1-5
CASSLVGLSPSGANVLTF	TRBV28	TRBJ2-6
CASSRGPFTYEQYF	TRBV28	TRBJ2-7
CASSYGKGINQPQHF	TRBV6-5	TRBJ1-5
CASSIADRAGTQYF	TRBV6-1	TRBJ2-5
CSGGQGGSTPDTQYF	TRBV29-1	TRBJ2-3
CASSSPGTEKETQYF	TRBV12-3/TRBV12-4	TRBJ2-5
CASSSSWTGSSYEQYF	TRBV11-3	TRBJ2-7
CSAGTGGGNTIYF	TRBV20-1	TRBJ1-3
CASSMVDSPSQPQHF	TRBV19	TRBJ1-5
CASLTTGRTDTTGELFF	TRBV6-1	TRBJ2-2
CSASDRSSGNTIYF	TRBV20-1	TRBJ1-3
CASSLGDFSTDTQYF	TRBV7-2	TRBJ2-3
CASSSRRTGFHEQYF	TRBV12-3/TRBV12-4	TRBJ2-7
CSARDPGLLYGYTF	TRBV20-1	TRBJ1-2